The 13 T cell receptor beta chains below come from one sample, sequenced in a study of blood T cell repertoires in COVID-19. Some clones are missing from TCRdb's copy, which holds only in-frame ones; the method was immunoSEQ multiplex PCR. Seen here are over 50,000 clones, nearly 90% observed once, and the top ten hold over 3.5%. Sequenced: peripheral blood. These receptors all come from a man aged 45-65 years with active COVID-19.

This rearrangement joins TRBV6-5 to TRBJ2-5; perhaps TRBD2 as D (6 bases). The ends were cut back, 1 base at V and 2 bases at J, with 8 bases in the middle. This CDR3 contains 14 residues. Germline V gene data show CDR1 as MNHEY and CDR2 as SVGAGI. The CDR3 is CASSYYAGQETQYF. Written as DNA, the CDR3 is TGTGCCAGCAGTTACTACGCGGGGCAAGAGACCCAGTACTTC.

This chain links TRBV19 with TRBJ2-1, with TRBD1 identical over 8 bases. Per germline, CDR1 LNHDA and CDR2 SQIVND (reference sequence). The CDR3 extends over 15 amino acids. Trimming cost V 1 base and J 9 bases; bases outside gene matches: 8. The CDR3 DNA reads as TGTGCCAGTAGTATAGGGCAGGGGGCGTCGCGTGAGCAGTTCTTC. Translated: CASSIGQGASREQFF.

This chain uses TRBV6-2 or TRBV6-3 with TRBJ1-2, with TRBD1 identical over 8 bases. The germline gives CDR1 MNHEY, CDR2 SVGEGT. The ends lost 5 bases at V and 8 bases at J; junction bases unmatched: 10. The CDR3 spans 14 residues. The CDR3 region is CASSTPGQVWGYTF. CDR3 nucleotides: TGTGCCAGCAGTACCCCGGGACAGGTTTGGGGCTACACCTTC.

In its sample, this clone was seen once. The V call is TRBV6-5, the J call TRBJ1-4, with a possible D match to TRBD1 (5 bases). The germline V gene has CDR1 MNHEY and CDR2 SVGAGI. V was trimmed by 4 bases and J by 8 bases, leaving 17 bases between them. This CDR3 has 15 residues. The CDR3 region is CASSSRAGRREKLFF. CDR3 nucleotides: TGTGCCAGCAGTTCCCGGGCAGGGCGGCGGGAAAAACTGTTTTTT.

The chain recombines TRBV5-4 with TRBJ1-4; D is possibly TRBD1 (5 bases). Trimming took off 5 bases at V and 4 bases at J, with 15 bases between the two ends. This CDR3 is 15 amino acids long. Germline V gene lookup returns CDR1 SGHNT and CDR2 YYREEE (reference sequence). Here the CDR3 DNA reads TGTGCCAGCAGACCCTGGGGGGTGGATAATGAAAAACTGTTTTTT. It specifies CASRPWGVDNEKLFF.

The CDR3 coding sequence is TGTGCCAGCAGCTACAGCCTAACCAATTCACCCCTCCACTTT. Encoded protein: CASSYSLTNSPLHF. V usage is TRBV6-5 and J usage is TRBJ1-6; D remains ambiguous. V was cut by 6 bases and J by 7 bases, with 13 bases left in between. Germline CDR1 is MNHEY and CDR2 is SVGAGI. This CDR3 contains 14 residues.

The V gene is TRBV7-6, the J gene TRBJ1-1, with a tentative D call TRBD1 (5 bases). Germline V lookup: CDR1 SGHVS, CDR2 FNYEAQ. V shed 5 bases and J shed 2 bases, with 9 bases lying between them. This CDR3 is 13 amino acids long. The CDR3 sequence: CASSERGNTEAFF. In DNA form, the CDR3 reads TGTGCCAGCAGCGAAAGGGGAAACACTGAAGCTTTCTTT.

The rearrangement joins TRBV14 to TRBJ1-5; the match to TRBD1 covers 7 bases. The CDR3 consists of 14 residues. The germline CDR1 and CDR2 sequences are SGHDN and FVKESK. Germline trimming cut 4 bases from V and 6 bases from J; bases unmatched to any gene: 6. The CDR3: CASSLTGYGQPQHF. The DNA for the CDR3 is TGTGCCAGCAGCCTGACAGGGTACGGTCAGCCCCAGCATTTT.

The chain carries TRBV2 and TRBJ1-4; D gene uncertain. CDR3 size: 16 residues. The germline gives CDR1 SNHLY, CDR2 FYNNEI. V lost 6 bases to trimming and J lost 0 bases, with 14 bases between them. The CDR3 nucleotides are TGTGCCAGCAGGAAACGGGAGGGAACAACTAATGAAAAACTGTTTTTT. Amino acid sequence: CASRKREGTTNEKLFF.

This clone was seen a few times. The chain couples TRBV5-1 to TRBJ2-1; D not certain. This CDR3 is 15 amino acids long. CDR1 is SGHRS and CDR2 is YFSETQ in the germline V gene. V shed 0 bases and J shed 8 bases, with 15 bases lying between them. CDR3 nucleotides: TGCGCCAGCAGCTTGGTGGCACCAGATGGAGATGAGCAGTTCTTC. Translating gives CASSLVAPDGDEQFF.

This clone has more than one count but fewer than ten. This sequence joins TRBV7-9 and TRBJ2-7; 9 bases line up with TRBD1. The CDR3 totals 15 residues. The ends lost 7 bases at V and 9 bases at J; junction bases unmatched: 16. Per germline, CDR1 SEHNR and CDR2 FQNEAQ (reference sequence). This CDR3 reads CASTQVPTGGAGQYF. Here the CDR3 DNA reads TGTGCCAGCACCCAGGTCCCGACAGGGGGGGCCGGGCAGTACTTC.

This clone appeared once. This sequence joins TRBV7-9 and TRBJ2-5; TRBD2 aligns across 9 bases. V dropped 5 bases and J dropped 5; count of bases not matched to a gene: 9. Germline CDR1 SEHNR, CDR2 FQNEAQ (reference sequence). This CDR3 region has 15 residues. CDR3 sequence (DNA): TGTGCCAGCAGCCCAGCGGCGGGGGGGGCGGAGACCCAGTACTTC. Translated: CASSPAAGGAETQYF.

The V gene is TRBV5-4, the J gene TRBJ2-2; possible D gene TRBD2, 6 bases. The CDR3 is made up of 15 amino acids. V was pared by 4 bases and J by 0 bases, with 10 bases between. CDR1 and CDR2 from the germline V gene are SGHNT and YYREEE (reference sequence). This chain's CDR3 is CASSRDFANTGELFF. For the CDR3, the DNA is TGTGCCAGCAGCAGGGACTTCGCGAACACCGGGGAGCTGTTTTTT.